This TCR beta chain is drawn from a study of T cell responses to AZD1222 COVID-19 vaccine. The germline CDR1 and CDR2 sequences are SGHKS and YYEKEE (reference sequence). Trimming took 1 base from V and 5 from J, leaving 10 bases between them. The CDR3 consists of 14 residues. Regarding the study as a whole: Repertoires in all cases were sampled only once the peak T cell response had passed. The donor group comprised mostly white British people and more females; the analysis possibly underestimated clonal diversity. Two doses of AZD1222 preceded a rise in Spike-specific TCR breadth and depth.

In regard to this clone: Its specificity is not known.

TCRdb keeps only in-frame clones here, not all; method: immunoSEQ multiplex PCR. Of 150,000 to 200,000 clones listed, 85% to 95% are singletons. The starting material was peripheral blood, obtained on day 0 of AZD1222 vaccination. The source of this sequence is an adult in good health. This rearrangement joins TRBV5-5 to TRBJ1-5, with a weak D call TRBD1 (5 bases). CDR3 DNA sequence: TGTGCCAGCAGCTTGCGTACGGGGGATCAGCCCCAGCATTTT. Protein: CASSLRTGDQPQHF.